Each of the 4 T cell receptor beta chains below was sequenced from the same sample in a study of T cell clonotyping in hematopoietic cell transplantation. Clones were sequenced by immunoSEQ multiplex PCR, and TCRdb holds only the in-frame ones, with some missing. The table has fewer than 7,500 clones, 77% seen once. Sequencing used PBMCs, obtained 100 days after allogeneic stem cell transplant. Every receptor here comes from a male patient aged 50 or older who had an allogeneic stem cell transplant from an unrelated donor, so the T cells may come from the graft donor. Some clones in this sample may be carry-over from other donors' samples.

This clone came up once. The V and J genes are TRBV9 and TRBJ2-3; the match to TRBD2 covers 13 bases. Germline-derived CDR1 and CDR2 are SGDLS and YYNGEE. After removal of 3 bases from V and 0 bases from J, the junction contained 7 bases not matched to a gene. There are 18 residues in the CDR3. As DNA, the CDR3 is TGTGCCAGCAGCGCCACTAGCGGGGGGGCCACCAGCACAGATACGCAGTATTTT. It yields the protein CASSATSGGATSTDTQYF.

CDR3 DNA: TGTGCCAGCAGCTCACAGGGGGCAGGGTCTTATGGCTACACCTTC. Translated, it gives CASSSQGAGSYGYTF. The chain employs TRBV7-9 and TRBJ1-2; 9 nucleotides match TRBD1. Germline V gives CDR1 SEHNR, CDR2 FQNEAQ (reference sequence). This CDR3 region has 15 residues. The junction had 8 bases not matched to a gene; V was cut back by 4 bases and J by 5 bases.

This chain connects TRBV6-5 to TRBJ2-7; perhaps TRBD2 as D (7 bases). Per germline, CDR1 MNHEY and CDR2 SVGAGI. CDR3 size: 14 residues. Deletions cut 5 bases from V and 5 bases from J, with 16 bases between. The CDR3 here is CASSPGGPVDEQYF. CDR3 nucleotides: TGTGCCAGCAGTCCCGGGGGGCCAGTAGACGAGCAGTACTTC.

A few counts support this clone. V usage is TRBV4-2 and J usage is TRBJ1-1; D gene uncertain. There are 11 residues in the CDR3. Trimming pared 3 bases from V and 4 bases from J, leaving 3 bases between. The germline gives CDR1 LGHNA, CDR2 YNFKEQ. CDR3 residues: CASSQGTEAFF. DNA of the CDR3: TGTGCCAGCAGCCAGGGCACTGAAGCTTTCTTT.